Following are 3 T cell receptor beta chains from one sample sequenced in a study of OX40 agonist ivuxolimab in advanced cancers. TCRdb keeps only in-frame clones here, not all; method: immunoSEQ multiplex PCR. The sample has some 68,000 clones; around 87% are singletons. The specimen was CD4+ or CD8+ T cells sorted from blood, collected in a trial of the OX40 agonist ivuxolimab. The origin of the receptors is an adult with an advanced solid tumor such as melanoma, head and neck, liver or kidney cancer.

The rearrangement joins TRBV6-1 to TRBJ1-1; the D gene is possibly TRBD1 (6 bases). This CDR3 has 13 amino acids. The ends were cut back, 6 bases at V and 2 bases at J, with 10 bases in the middle. The germline V gene has CDR1 MNHNS and CDR2 SASEGT. The CDR3 protein is CASRAGANTEAFF. CDR3 in DNA: TGTGCCAGCAGGGCAGGGGCTAACACTGAAGCTTTCTTT.

V usage is TRBV14 and J usage is TRBJ2-3; TRBD1 aligns across 8 bases. Germline CDR1 is SGHDN and CDR2 is FVKESK. The CDR3 is 13 residues long. V shed 6 bases, J shed 3 bases, and the junction held 2 bases outside the gene matches. The CDR3 protein is CASRRTGTDTQYF. The CDR3 DNA reads TGTGCCAGCAGACGGACAGGGACAGATACGCAGTATTTT.

The V gene is TRBV9, the J gene TRBJ2-3, with unresolved D. V was cut by 2 bases and J by 2 bases, with 15 bases left in between. The CDR3 is 16 amino acids. Germline CDR1 and CDR2: SGDLS and YYNGEE. CDR3 in amino acids: CASSVSWSGITDTQYF. In DNA, the CDR3 is TGTGCCAGCAGCGTCTCGTGGTCAGGTATCACAGATACGCAGTATTTT.